This TCR beta chain was profiled in a study of blood T cell dynamics during melanoma immunotherapy. Profiling relied on immunoSEQ multiplex PCR, and the TCRdb table lists in-frame clones only, not all of them. Found here are about 11,000 clones, over 75% of them singletons; the top ten hold 5% to 6.5%. Germline V CDR1 and CDR2: MNHNS, SASEGT. This CDR3 contains 14 residues. Trimming stripped 0 bases from V and 4 bases from J, with 9 bases between. Time point described: week 3, after first cycle of checkpoint inhibitor. The chain is built from TRBV6-1 and TRBJ2-5; perhaps TRBD2 as D (7 bases). This specimen was blood, taken from a patient treated with checkpoint blockade. The clonotype comes from a human donor with melanoma. CDR3 DNA: TGTGCCAGCAGTGAAGCCGGGGGGCCAGAGACCCAGTACTTC. Its translation: CASSEAGGPETQYF.